A selection of T cell receptor beta chains follows, all from one sample in a study of T cell clonotyping in hematopoietic cell transplantation. TCRdb's copy holds only in-frame clones and misses some; the assay was immunoSEQ multiplex PCR. The data hold roughly 15,000 clones, with about nine tenths observed a single time. The sample was peripheral blood mononuclear cells. The receptor source for this set is a man in his forties or fifties in good health. Some clones in this sample may be carry-over from other donors' samples. Each CDR3 is given without its conserved first and last residue. Clone sizes are given selectively: once, few, many, or a class where the clone is expanded.

j_call v_call clone_size cdr3_length cdr3_aa
TRBJ2-3 TRBV28 NA 15 ASSLWGRGQHTDTQY
TRBJ2-3 TRBV9 once 14 ASSVMASYSTDTQY
TRBJ1-1 TRBV25-1 NA 13 ASGPLRGGTTEAF
TRBJ2-7 TRBV6-5 NA 10 ATAGTEYEQY
TRBJ2-7 TRBV7-6 once 14 ASSSGLAGTASEQY
TRBJ1-2 TRBV7-2 NA 9 ASSFVMGYT
TRBJ1-1 TRBV11-2 NA 12 ASSRDHQNTEAF
TRBJ1-6 TRBV28 NA 11 ASSDRGGSPLH
TRBJ1-2 TRBV29-1 once 12 SVESGPEYGGYT
TRBJ2-1 TRBV5-1 NA 14 ASSSTSGGTNNEQF
TRBJ2-5 TRBV5-4 NA 15 ASSLGSLAGAQETQY
TRBJ2-3 TRBV5-4 NA 16 ASSLVGGLAGDTDTQY
TRBJ1-4 TRBV4-1 NA 11 ASAGEDDEKLF
TRBJ1-2 TRBV11-3 NA 11 ATAQGTNYGYT
TRBJ1-5 TRBV19 NA 14 ASSLGQGNSNQPQH
TRBJ1-5 TRBV4-1 NA 13 ASSQASGGRQPQH
TRBJ1-6 TRBV5-4 NA 13 ASSLGMTGNSPLH
TRBJ1-1 TRBV28 NA 12 ASSLLGQGSEAF
TRBJ2-1 TRBV28 NA 12 ASTSQPGLNEQF
TRBJ2-1 TRBV27 few 12 ASSLSSGLNEQF
TRBJ1-5 TRBV30 once 11 AWAGTSHQPQH